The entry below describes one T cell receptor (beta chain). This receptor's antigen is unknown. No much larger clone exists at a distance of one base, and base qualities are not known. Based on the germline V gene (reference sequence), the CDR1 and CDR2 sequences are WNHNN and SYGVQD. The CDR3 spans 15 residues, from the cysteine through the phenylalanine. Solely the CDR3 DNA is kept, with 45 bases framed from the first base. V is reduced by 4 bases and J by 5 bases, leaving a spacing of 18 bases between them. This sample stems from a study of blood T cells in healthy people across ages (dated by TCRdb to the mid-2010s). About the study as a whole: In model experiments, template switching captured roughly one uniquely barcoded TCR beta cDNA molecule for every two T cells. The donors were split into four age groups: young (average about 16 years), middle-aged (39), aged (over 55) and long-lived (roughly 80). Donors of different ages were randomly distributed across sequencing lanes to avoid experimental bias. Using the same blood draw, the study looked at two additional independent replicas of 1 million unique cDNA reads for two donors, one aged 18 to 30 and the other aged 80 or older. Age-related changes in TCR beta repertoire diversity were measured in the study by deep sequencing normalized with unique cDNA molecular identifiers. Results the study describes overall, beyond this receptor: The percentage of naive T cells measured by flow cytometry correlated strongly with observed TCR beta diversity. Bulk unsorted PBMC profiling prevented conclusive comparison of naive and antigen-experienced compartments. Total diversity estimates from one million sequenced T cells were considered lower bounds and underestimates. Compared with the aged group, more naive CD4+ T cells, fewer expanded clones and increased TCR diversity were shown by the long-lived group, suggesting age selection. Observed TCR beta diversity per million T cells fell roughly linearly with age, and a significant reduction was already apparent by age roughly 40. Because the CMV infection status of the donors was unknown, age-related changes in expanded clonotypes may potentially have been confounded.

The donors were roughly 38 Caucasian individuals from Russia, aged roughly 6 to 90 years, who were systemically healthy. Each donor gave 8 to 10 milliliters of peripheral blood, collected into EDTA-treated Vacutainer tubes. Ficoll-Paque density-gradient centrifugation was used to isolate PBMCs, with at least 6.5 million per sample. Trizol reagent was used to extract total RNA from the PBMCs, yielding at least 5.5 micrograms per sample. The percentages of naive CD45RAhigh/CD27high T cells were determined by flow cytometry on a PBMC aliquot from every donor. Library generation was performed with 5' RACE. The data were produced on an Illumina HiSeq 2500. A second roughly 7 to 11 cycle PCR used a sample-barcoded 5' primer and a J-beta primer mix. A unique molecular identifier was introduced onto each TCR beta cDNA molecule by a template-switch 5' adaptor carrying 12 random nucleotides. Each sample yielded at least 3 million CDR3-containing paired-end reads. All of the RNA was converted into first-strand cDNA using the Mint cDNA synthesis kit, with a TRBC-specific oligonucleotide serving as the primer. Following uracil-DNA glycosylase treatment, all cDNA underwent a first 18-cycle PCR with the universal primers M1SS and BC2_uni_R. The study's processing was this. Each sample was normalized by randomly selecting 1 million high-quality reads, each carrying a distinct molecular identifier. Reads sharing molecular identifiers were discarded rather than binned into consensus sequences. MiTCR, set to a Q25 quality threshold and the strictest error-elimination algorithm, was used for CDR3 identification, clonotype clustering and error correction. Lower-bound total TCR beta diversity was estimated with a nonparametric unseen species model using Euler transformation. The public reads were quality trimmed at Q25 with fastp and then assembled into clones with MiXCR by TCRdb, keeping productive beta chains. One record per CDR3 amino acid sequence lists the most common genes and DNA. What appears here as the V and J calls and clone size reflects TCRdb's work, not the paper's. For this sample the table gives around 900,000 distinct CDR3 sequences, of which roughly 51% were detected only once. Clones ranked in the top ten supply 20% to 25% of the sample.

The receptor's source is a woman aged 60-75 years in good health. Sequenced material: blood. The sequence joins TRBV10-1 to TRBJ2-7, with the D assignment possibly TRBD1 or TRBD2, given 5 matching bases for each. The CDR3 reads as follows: CASSATGTGGHEQYF. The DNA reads TGCGCCAGCAGTGCCACCGGGACGGGCGGCCACGAGCAGTACTTC.